The 18 T cell receptor beta chains below come from one sample, sequenced in a study of OX40 agonist ivuxolimab in advanced cancers. Assay: immunoSEQ multiplex PCR; the TCRdb copy retains only in-frame clones and omits some. The sample holds 65,000 or so clones, approximately 78% seen once. The material sequenced was CD4+ or CD8+ T cells sorted from blood, taken in a trial of the OX40 agonist ivuxolimab. The origin of the receptors is an adult with an advanced solid tumor such as melanoma, head and neck, liver or kidney cancer.

Only a few counts were recorded for this clone. The chain has TRBV4-2 and TRBJ2-5, with D possibly being TRBD1 or TRBD2 (5 bases each). V was clipped by 0 bases and J by 4 bases, with 12 bases between them. From germline, CDR1 is LGHNA and CDR2 YNFKEQ. CDR3 size: 15 residues. The CDR3: CASSQDEGRGETQYF. Here the CDR3 DNA reads TGTGCCAGCAGCCAAGATGAGGGGCGAGGAGAGACCCAGTACTTC.

The chain is built from TRBV4-1 and TRBJ2-2; 8 bases agree with TRBD1. The J segment lost 4 bases and the V segment lost 2 bases, leaving 6 bases of the junction unmatched. CDR3 length equals 16 residues. CDR1 is MGHRA and CDR2 is YSYEKL in the germline V gene. The CDR3 region has the DNA TGCGCCAGCAGCCAAAAAATGGGACAGGTCACCGGGGAGCTGTTTTTT. It yields the protein CASSQKMGQVTGELFF.

The J gene is TRBJ2-2, the V gene TRBV11-1; 11 bases are a match to TRBD2. Germline assignment: CDR1 SGHAT and CDR2 FQDESV (reference sequence). J lost 8 bases, V lost 5 bases, and 10 bases had no gene match. There are 16 residues in the CDR3. The CDR3 sequence: CASSEQLAGEVGELFF. CDR3 nucleotide sequence: TGTGCCAGCAGCGAACAACTAGCGGGAGAGGTTGGGGAGCTGTTTTTT.

This clone appeared once. The rearrangement links TRBV29-1 to TRBJ2-1; 8 bases fit TRBD1. The V gene end was trimmed by 7 bases and the J gene end by 6 bases; junction bases not matched to a gene: 8. This CDR3 spans 13 amino acids. Germline CDR1 reads SQVTM; CDR2 reads ANQGSEA. The CDR3 coding sequence is TGCAGCGGCGACAGGGGTCATTTCAATGAGCAGTTCTTC. Its translation: CSGDRGHFNEQFF.

J is TRBJ1-1 and V is TRBV7-9; 9 bases are a match to TRBD1. The V and J ends lost 1 base and 5 bases, in that order; junction bases with no gene match: 5. CDR1 and CDR2 from the germline V gene are SEHNR and FQNEAQ (reference sequence). The CDR3 runs 15 residues. CDR3: CASSLGQGEGTEAFF. CDR3 nucleotide sequence: TGTGCCAGCAGCTTAGGACAGGGGGAAGGAACTGAAGCTTTCTTT.

This clone has only a few counts. This rearrangement joins TRBV4-2 to TRBJ1-2; D gene unclear. CDR3 size: 11 residues. Trimming removed 1 base at V and 10 bases at J, with 7 bases between. Germline loops: CDR1 LGHNA, CDR2 YNFKEQ. The CDR3 loop reads CASSQGVAYTF. CDR3 coding DNA: TGTGCCAGCAGCCAAGGAGTTGCCTACACCTTC.

This chain joins TRBV15 and TRBJ1-2; D not certain. The V end lost 0 bases, the J end lost 4 bases, and 6 bases lay between the germline ends. Germline CDR1 LNHNV, CDR2 YYDKDF (reference sequence). There are 13 residues in the CDR3. Written as DNA, the CDR3 is TGTGCCACCAGCAGAGATCGCCGCTATGGCTACACCTTC. This codes for CATSRDRRYGYTF.

The chain recombines TRBV7-8 with TRBJ2-5; no firm D call. Germline CDR1 reads SGHVS; CDR2 reads FQNEAQ. V lost 1 base and J lost 5, with 8 bases in between. The CDR3 spans 13 residues. CDR3 in DNA: TGTGCCAGCAGCTTAGACCGAACCGAGACCCAGTACTTC. It translates to CASSLDRTETQYF.

The gene calls are TRBV15 and TRBJ1-2, with D uncertain. The CDR3 totals 14 residues. CDR1 LNHNV and CDR2 YYDKDF come from the germline V gene (reference sequence). V gave up 0 bases and J gave up 1 base, with 6 bases separating them. In DNA form, the CDR3 reads TGTGCCACCAGCAGAGAAGGGATTAACTATGGCTACACCTTC. This codes for CATSREGINYGYTF. Full variable domain (remainder filled in from reference TRBV15 and TRBJ1-2): DAMVIQNPRYQVTQFGKPVTLSCSQTLNHNVMYWYQQKSSQAPKLLFHYYDKDFNNEADTPDNFQSRRPNTSFCFLDIRSPGLGDTAMYLCATSREGINYGYTFGSGTRLTVV.

V is TRBV7-8 and J is TRBJ2-1, with TRBD2 matching over 8 bases. Germline CDR1 is SGHVS and CDR2 is FQNEAQ. The CDR3 spans 15 residues. The junction had 0 bases not matched to a gene; V was cut back by 2 bases and J by 0 bases. CDR3 sequence: CASSLSGSSYNEQFF. DNA for the CDR3: TGTGCCAGCAGCTTAAGCGGGAGCTCCTACAATGAGCAGTTCTTC.

This chain uses TRBV10-3 with TRBJ2-1; the D gene could be TRBD1 or TRBD2 (5 bases each). The length of the CDR3 is 16 residues. Germline CDR1 is ENHRY and CDR2 is SYGVKD. The ends were cut back, 0 bases at V and 5 bases at J, with 14 bases in the middle. This CDR3 reads CAISESQGLGDNEQFF. CDR3 DNA: TGTGCCATCAGTGAGTCGCAAGGGTTGGGGGACAATGAGCAGTTCTTC.

There are many counts of this clone. The gene calls are TRBV6-1 and TRBJ1-3; no clear D. Trimming stripped 2 bases from V and 1 base from J, with 21 bases between. The CDR3 is made up of 19 amino acids. Per the germline V gene, CDR1 is MNHNS and CDR2 is SASEGT. DNA of the CDR3: TGTGCCAGCAGTGAAATTGGGGTTACCTTGGAATTATCTGGAAACACCATATATTTT. It yields the protein CASSEIGVTLELSGNTIYF.

This sequence joins TRBV4-3 and TRBJ2-6; unclear D gene. V lost 0 bases, J lost 2 bases, and 11 bases lay in between. Germline V gene sequence: CDR1 LGHNA, CDR2 YSLEER. The CDR3 loop spans 17 amino acids. In DNA, the CDR3 is TGCGCCAGCAGCCAAGAGAGATGGATCGCTGGGGCCAACGTCCTGACTTTC. It encodes CASSQERWIAGANVLTF.

This chain connects TRBV6-1 to TRBJ1-2; 9 positions agree with TRBD1. CDR1 and CDR2 from the germline V gene are MNHNS and SASEGT. This CDR3 contains 13 residues. The ends lost 10 bases at V and 7 bases at J; junction bases unmatched: 10. The CDR3, as DNA: TGTGCCATCGACAGGGGGATTTCTCGTGGCTACACCTTC. Translation gives CAIDRGISRGYTF.

The V and J genes are TRBV5-4 and TRBJ2-1, with D uncertain. The CDR3 length is 15 residues. Trimming took 3 bases from V and 6 from J, leaving 16 bases between them. CDR1 SGHNT and CDR2 YYREEE come from the germline V gene (reference sequence). The CDR3 coding sequence is TGTGCCAGCAGCTCAAGTAAGGGTATAATCAATGAGCAGTTCTTC. Translated: CASSSSKGIINEQFF.

The J gene is TRBJ2-2, the V gene TRBV14; possible D gene TRBD1, 7 bases. V lost 1 base to trimming and J lost 3 bases, with 15 bases between them. CDR3 length equals 17 residues. Germline CDR1 is SGHDN and CDR2 is FVKESK. CDR3 residues: CASSQGGGGKDTGELFF. DNA for the CDR3: TGTGCCAGCAGCCAAGGAGGGGGCGGGAAGGACACCGGGGAGCTGTTTTTT.

The chain is built from TRBV27 and TRBJ2-5; D is possibly TRBD1 (6 bases). The CDR3 consists of 13 residues. V was cut by 2 bases and J by 5 bases, with 9 bases left in between. Per germline, CDR1 MNHEY and CDR2 SMNVEV (reference sequence). The CDR3 is CASSLRGGETQYF. DNA for the CDR3: TGTGCCAGCAGTTTAAGAGGGGGTGAGACCCAGTACTTC.

V and J are TRBV7-2 and TRBJ2-5; the D is unclear. V dropped 5 bases and J dropped 4 bases, with 5 bases sitting between them. The length of the CDR3 is 11 residues. CDR1 is SGHTA and CDR2 is FQGNSA in the germline V gene. The CDR3 region is CASSPAETQYF. Here the CDR3 DNA reads TGTGCCAGCAGCCCCGCAGAGACCCAGTACTTC.